This TCR beta chain was retrieved from a study of cytomegalovirus exposure and HLA in healthy donors. Vbeta (60) and Jbeta (13) primers were used in the PCR. TCRdb's copy holds only in-frame clones and misses some; the assay was immunoSEQ multiplex PCR. The sample has 95,000 to 150,000 clones; roughly 76% are singletons. The V gene lost 6 bases and the J gene lost 5 bases, with 19 bases spanning the gap. Germline values: CDR1 LNHDA, CDR2 SQIVND (reference sequence). The length of the CDR3 is 16 residues. This sequence originates from a woman between 50 and 59 years old in good health and CMV-seronegative. Input material: PBMCs. The chain couples TRBV19 to TRBJ2-2; D not certain. The CDR3: CASRGRVEARTGELFF. The CDR3 bases are TGTGCCAGTAGAGGTCGGGTAGAGGCTCGGACCGGGGAGCTGTTTTTT.